This T cell receptor beta chain was documented in a study of shared clonotypes between healthy human individuals (dated by TCRdb to the early 2020s). For context, the study as a whole: The cohort included a few men and two women between 18 and 49 years of age. To estimate repertoire size and how much clonotypes are shared between individuals, the study performed deep sequencing of blood TCR repertoires from about five healthy adults. Libraries were prepared and TCR repertoires were sequenced by different laboratories using diverse techniques, in order to increase sequencing depth and limit assay-specific biases. For each donor, three plates each were used for CD4 naive and CD4 memory, two plates were used for CD8 naive, and one plate was used for CD8 memory. Leukapheresis yielded between about 0.9 and 9.5 billion PBMCs per donor.

Overall results and qualifications from the work: Sharing across a handful of donors was observed for approximately 5% of naive CD4, over 3% of naive CD8, over 2% of memory CD4, and approximately 0.41% of memory CD8 clonotypes. Rarefaction of sorted-subset datasets indicated incomplete sequencing despite the large sequencing depth. Estimated clonotype richness was generally larger for naive than for memory subsets. Higher generation probabilities were observed for clonotypes shared by all four sorted-subset donors than for non-shared clonotypes. Because the study included a small number of donors, the genetic and exposure-history diversity represented was limited. Sampling was restricted to blood, and TCR repertoires in tissue are likely to differ from TCR repertoires in blood. Pairwise subsampling led to the expectation that sequencing depth would affect the degree of clonotype sharing among donors.

Using the deep immunoSEQ assay, multiplex PCR amplified TCR CDR3 regions from genomic DNA. Extracted genomic DNA from each cell subset was distributed evenly across all wells of several immunoSEQ 96-well plates, and each plate was treated as a replicate. For sorted subsets, each replicate PCR was loaded with approximately 200 ng genomic DNA, equivalent to 32,000 or so T cell genomes. Purified libraries were quantified with a Qubit 3.0 fluorometer, sized on a Bioanalyzer 2100, and re-quantified with the KAPA Library Quantification kit. Every immunoSEQ 96-well plate was sequenced on a dedicated single-read 150-cycle Illumina NextSeq 550 flow cell. Per the original workflow: Because the immunoSEQ output held only junctional sequences and lacked quality scores, the filtering could not match the filtering applied to full-length reads. To assign V/J genes and CDR3, sequences were annotated using PyIR, a Python wrapper for IgBLAST v1.9, with IMGT germline references. Reads were removed for weak V/J assignments (E-value above 1e-6), missing CDR3, stop codons, out-of-frame junctions, or ambiguous translated residues. V3J clonotypes were defined as sequences sharing an identical inferred V gene, J gene, and CDR3 amino acid sequence. Percentage overlap between repertoires was computed as shared unique clonotypes divided by the size of the smaller repertoire. Richness of each repertoire was evaluated using RTK rarefaction, the Chao1 estimator, and Recon v2.1 estimates of unobserved clonotypes. OLGA was used to compute generation probabilities for all TCRbeta clonotypes that the gDNA method yielded from a few donors. The table was pulled from immuneACCESS by TCRdb, which kept in-frame rearrangements only. Such tables lose some clones; where checked, under half of the loss comes from unresolved V genes, and the rest has no known cause. V, J and clone size reflect that table, while D and trimming were determined from the DNA. The sample table lists some 2 million clones, about 95% of them with a count of one. In total, the top ten clones hold less than 1.5% of the sample.

CD8 naive samples consisted of CD45RO-negative cells that were positively selected for CCR7, yielding a CD45RA+CCR7+ population without TemRA cells. The donors were healthy, HIV-negative adults who had no recently reported acute infections or vaccinations. Every donor was a Caucasian adult living in Nashville, Tennessee, USA. Blood was obtained by leukapheresis, after which PBMCs were separated by Ficoll-Histopaque density gradient centrifugation and cryopreserved in liquid nitrogen vapor phase. Analytical flow cytometry was used to check the purity and quantity of every magnetically sorted T cell population. From each sorted fraction, genomic DNA was isolated and quantified by UV absorbance on a Nanodrop 2000c. As to this clone: It lacks a known antigen. It has no much larger one-base neighbor in the sample; base qualities were not kept.

A distance of 9 bases separates the germline ends of V and J, which lose 6 bases and 1 base respectively. Measured from the cysteine to the phenylalanine, the CDR3 is 13 residues long. The retained sequence is limited to the CDR3, 39 bases, with the frame set at the first base. CDR1 is given as SNHLY and CDR2 as FYNNEI, both from the germline V gene. This clonotype was obtained from a man aged 18-30 years in good health. The chain is assembled from TRBV2 and TRBJ1-2, with no confidently assigned D gene. Sequencing used naive CD8+ T cells sorted from blood. The label giving this sample's cell subset or site can be read as: CD45RA+CCR7+. The CDR3 region: CASSATINYGYTF. The DNA is as follows: TGTGCCAGCAGCGCCACAATTAACTATGGCTACACCTTC.